The rows below give T cell receptor beta chains drawn from one sample of a study of T cell responses to AZD1222 COVID-19 vaccine. TCRdb's copy holds only in-frame clones and misses some; the assay was immunoSEQ multiplex PCR. Altogether 95,000 to 100,000 clones are present, roughly nine tenths being singletons, with the ten largest covering just over 8%. The source was peripheral blood, collected 28 days after the second AZD1222 dose. These receptors all stem from an adult who received the AZD1222 COVID-19 vaccine. CDR3s include the opening cysteine and the closing phenylalanine or tryptophan. Fields, in order: CDR3 length, clone size, J gene, V gene, CDR3 protein. The size field is filled for only some rows; it gives once, few, many or a size class.

11 . TRBJ2-7 TRBV7-8 CASSSDYEQYF
14 . TRBJ1-4 TRBV5-8 CASSAGHSNEKLFF
16 . TRBJ2-7 TRBV27 CASSLDNRGNTYEQYF
15 . TRBJ1-1 TRBV5-4 CASRIAGTLNTEAFF
14 . TRBJ2-1 TRBV6-6 CASRTGTSNNEQFF
13 . TRBJ2-1 TRBV7-9 CASSFRSSGEQFF
15 . TRBJ2-7 TRBV28 CASRPLAGRSYEQYF
14 . TRBJ2-7 TRBV7-8 CASSFSGSSYEQYF
12 . TRBJ2-1 TRBV7-9 CASSPGSNEQFF
17 . TRBJ1-1 TRBV27 CASSPLSPGGGNTEAFF
18 once TRBJ2-1 TRBV9 CASSAPPRLAGLNNEQFF
14 . TRBJ2-5 TRBV28 CASSLETSGLTQYF
18 . TRBJ2-3 TRBV5-1 CASSLGDRGPFGTDTQYF
13 . TRBJ1-1 TRBV30 CAWSVGPYTEAFF
19 . TRBJ1-5 TRBV9 CASSVDSRQGSHGGQPQHF
13 . TRBJ2-3 TRBV9 CASSAAFTDTQYF
14 . TRBJ1-5 TRBV25-1 CASSESLSNQPQHF
15 . TRBJ2-3 TRBV28 CASSTWGLGPDTQYF
12 . TRBJ1-6 TRBV28 CASGQGDSPLHF
13 . TRBJ2-1 TRBV18 CASSAKAGDEQFF
15 . TRBJ1-5 TRBV7-2 CASSLDRASNQPQHF
13 . TRBJ2-2 TRBV5-1 CASRQDDTGELFF
13 . TRBJ1-3 TRBV27 CASSSGGGNTIYF
16 . TRBJ2-2 TRBV19 CASSKGTSGNTGELFF
22 . TRBJ2-5 TRBV24-1 CATSTLTQLPIGVGARRETQYF
19 . TRBJ2-6 TRBV3-1/TRBV3-2 CASSPRAWELKSGANVLTF
12 . TRBJ2-7 TRBV2 CASRKDAYEQYF
14 . TRBJ1-5 TRBV27 CASRDGRLNQPQHF
12 . TRBJ1-2 TRBV24-1 CATSEEGRGYTF
15 . TRBJ2-1 TRBV19 CASARGLLPYNEQFF
13 . TRBJ2-5 TRBV7-2 CASSRGSQETQYF
16 . TRBJ1-1 TRBV7-2 CASSPSDRGWRNEAFF
13 . TRBJ1-1 TRBV19 CASSIRKNTEAFF